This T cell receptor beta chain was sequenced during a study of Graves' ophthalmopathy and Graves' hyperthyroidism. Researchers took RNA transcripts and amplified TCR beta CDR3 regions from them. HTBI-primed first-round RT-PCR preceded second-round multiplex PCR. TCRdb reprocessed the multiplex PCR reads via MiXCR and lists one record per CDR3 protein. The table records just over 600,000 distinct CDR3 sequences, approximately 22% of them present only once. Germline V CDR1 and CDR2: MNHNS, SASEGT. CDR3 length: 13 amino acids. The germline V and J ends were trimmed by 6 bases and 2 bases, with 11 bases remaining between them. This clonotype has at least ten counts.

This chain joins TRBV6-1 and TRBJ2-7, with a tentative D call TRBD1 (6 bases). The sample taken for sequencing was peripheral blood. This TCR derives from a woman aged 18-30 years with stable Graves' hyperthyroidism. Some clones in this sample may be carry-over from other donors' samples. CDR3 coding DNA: TGTGCCAGCAGGACAGGAGATGCCTACGAGCAGTACTTC. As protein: CASRTGDAYEQYF.